This T cell receptor (beta chain) originates from a study of OX40 agonist ivuxolimab in advanced cancers. In the study overall: From about 23 to 85 years was the age range, with a mean of roughly 64 years, and around 84% were male. Under the entry rules, prior anti-PD-1, anti-PD-L1 or anti-CTLA-4 therapy was allowed, and about 40% had some. Study-level points and caveats: Normalized T-cell clonal expansion was also low in some nonresponders.

Trimming removed 0 bases from V and 11 bases from J; junction bases left unmatched: 8. Germline V gene sequence: CDR1 SGHRS, CDR2 YFSETQ. This CDR3 has 14 residues. A note on this clone: What it binds is unknown.

Profiling relied on immunoSEQ multiplex PCR, and the TCRdb table lists in-frame clones only, not all of them. The sample includes more than 45,000 clones, around 84% seen only once; the top ten take approximately 4.3%. This TCR was recovered from an adult with an advanced solid tumor such as melanoma, head and neck, liver or kidney cancer. Specimen: CD4+ or CD8+ T cells sorted from blood, collected in a trial of the OX40 agonist ivuxolimab. The chain is built from TRBV5-1 and TRBJ1-1; 9 nucleotides align to TRBD1. CDR3 residues: CASSLEEGTGRAFF. The CDR3 DNA reads as TGCGCCAGCAGCTTGGAGGAGGGGACAGGGAGGGCTTTCTTT. Full variable domain (outside the CDR3, taken from reference TRBV5-1 and TRBJ1-1): KAGVTQTPRYLIKTRGQQVTLSCSPISGHRSVSWYQQTPGQGLQFLFEYFSETQRNKGNFPGRFSGRQFSNSRSEMNVSTLELGDSALYLCASSLEEGTGRAFFGQGTRLTVV.